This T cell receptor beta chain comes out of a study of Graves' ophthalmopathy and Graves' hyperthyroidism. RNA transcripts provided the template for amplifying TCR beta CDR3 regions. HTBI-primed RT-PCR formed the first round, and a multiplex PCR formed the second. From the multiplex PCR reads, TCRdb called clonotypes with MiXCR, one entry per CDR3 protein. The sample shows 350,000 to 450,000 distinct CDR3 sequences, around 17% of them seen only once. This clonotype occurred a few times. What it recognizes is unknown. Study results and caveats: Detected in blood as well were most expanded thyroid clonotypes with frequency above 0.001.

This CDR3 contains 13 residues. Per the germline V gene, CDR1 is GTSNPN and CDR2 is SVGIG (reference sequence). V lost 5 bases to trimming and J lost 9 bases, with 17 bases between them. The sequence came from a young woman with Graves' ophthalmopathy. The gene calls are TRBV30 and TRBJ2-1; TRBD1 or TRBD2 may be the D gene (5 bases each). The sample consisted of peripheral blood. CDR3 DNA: TGTGCCTGGGGGGACCAGGGATTAGTTGAGCAGTTCTTC. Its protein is CAWGDQGLVEQFF.